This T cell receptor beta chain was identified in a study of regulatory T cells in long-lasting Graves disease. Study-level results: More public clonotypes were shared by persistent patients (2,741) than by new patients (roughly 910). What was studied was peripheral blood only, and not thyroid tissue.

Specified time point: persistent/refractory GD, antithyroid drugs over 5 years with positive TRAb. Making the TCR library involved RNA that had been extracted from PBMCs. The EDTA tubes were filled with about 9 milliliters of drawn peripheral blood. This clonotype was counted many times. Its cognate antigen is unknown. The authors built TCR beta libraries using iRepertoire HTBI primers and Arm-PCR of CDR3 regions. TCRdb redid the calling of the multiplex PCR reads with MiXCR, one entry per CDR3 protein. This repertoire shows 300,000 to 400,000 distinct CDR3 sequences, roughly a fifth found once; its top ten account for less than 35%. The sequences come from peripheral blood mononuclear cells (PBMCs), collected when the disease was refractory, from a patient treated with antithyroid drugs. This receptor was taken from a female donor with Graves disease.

The DNA of the CDR3 is TGTGCCAGCAGAACTGCGGGGGTTGGACAAGAGACCCAGTACTTC. Residues: CASRTAGVGQETQYF. The chain combines TRBV28 with TRBJ2-5; TRBD2 matches at 7 bases. In germline, CDR1 is MDHEN, CDR2 SYDVKM. This CDR3 spans 15 amino acids. Trimming cost V 6 bases and J 2 bases; bases outside gene matches: 9.